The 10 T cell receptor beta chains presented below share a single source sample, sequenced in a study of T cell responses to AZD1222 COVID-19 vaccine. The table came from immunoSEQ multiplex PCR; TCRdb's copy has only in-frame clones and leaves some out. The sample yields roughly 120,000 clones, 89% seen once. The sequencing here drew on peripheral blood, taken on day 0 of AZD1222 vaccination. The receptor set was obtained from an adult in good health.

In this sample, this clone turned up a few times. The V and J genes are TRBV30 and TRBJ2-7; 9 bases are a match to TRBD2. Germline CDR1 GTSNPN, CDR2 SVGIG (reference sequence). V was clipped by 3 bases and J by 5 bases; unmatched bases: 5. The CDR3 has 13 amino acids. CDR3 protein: CAWRLAGGNEQYF. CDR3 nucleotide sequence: TGTGCCTGGAGACTCGCGGGAGGGAACGAGCAGTACTTC.

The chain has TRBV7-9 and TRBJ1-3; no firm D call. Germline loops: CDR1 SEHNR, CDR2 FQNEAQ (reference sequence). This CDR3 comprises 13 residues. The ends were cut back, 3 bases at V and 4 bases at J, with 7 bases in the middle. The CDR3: CASSFGIGNTIYF. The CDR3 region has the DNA TGTGCCAGCAGCTTCGGCATCGGAAACACCATATATTTT. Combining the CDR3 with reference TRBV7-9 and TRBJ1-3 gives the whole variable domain DTGVSQNPRHKITKRGQNVTFRCDPISEHNRLYWYRQTLGQGPEFLTYFQNEAQLEKSRLLSDRFSAERPKGSFSTLEIQRTEQGDSAMYLCASSFGIGNTIYFGEGSWLTVV.

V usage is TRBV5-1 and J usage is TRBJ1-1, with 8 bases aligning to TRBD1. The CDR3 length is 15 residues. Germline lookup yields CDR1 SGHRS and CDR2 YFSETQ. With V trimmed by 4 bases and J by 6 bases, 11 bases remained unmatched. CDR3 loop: CASSPLGQGSAEAFF. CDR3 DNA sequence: TGCGCCAGCAGCCCCCTCGGACAGGGTAGCGCTGAAGCTTTCTTT.

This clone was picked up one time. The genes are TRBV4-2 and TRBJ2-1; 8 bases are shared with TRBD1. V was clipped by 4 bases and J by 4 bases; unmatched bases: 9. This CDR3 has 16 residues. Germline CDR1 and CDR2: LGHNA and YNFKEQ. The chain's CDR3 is CASSPPDRGEYNEQFF. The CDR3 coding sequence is TGTGCCAGCAGCCCACCCGACAGGGGCGAATACAATGAGCAGTTCTTC.

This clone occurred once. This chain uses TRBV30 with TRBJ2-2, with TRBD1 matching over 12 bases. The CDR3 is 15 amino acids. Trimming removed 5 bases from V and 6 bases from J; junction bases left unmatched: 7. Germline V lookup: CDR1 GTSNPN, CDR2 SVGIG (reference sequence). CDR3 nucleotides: TGTGCCTGGGGGGCCGGGACAGGGGGCCCCGGGGAGCTGTTTTTT. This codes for CAWGAGTGGPGELFF.

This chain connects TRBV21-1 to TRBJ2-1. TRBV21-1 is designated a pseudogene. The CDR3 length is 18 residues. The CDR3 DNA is TGTGCCAGCAGCAGCGACCCTAGGTTCCGGGACCAGTACAATGAGCAGTTCTTC. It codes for CASSSDPRFRDQYNEQFF.

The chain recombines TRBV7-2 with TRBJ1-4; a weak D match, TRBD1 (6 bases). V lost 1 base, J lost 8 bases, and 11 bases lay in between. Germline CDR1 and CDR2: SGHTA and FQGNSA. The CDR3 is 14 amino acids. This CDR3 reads CASSLGTEWEKLFF. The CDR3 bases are TGTGCCAGCAGCTTAGGGACAGAGTGGGAAAAACTGTTTTTT.

The chain's CDR3 is CASSQGGVAYEQYF. The CDR3 DNA is TGTGCCAGCAGCCAGGGGGGGGTCGCCTACGAGCAGTACTTC. The chain combines TRBV28 with TRBJ2-7, with D possibly being TRBD1 or TRBD2 (7 bases each). The CDR3 contains 14 residues. Germline CDR1 reads MDHEN; CDR2 reads SYDVKM. V dropped 6 bases and J dropped 2 bases, with 14 bases sitting between them.

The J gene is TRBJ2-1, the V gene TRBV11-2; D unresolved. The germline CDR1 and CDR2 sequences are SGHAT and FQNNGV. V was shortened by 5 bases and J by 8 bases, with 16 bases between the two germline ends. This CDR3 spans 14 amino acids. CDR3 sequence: CASSLQDFGHEQFF. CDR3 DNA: TGTGCCAGCAGCCTTCAAGACTTCGGTCATGAGCAGTTCTTC.

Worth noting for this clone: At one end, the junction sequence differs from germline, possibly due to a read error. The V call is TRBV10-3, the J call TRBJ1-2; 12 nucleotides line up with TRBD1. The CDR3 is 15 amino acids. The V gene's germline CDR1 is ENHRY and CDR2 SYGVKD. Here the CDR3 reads CAISYPGQGASSSLF. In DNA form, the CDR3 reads TGTGCCATCAGTTATCCGGGACAGGGGGCGAGTTCTTCTCTGTTC.